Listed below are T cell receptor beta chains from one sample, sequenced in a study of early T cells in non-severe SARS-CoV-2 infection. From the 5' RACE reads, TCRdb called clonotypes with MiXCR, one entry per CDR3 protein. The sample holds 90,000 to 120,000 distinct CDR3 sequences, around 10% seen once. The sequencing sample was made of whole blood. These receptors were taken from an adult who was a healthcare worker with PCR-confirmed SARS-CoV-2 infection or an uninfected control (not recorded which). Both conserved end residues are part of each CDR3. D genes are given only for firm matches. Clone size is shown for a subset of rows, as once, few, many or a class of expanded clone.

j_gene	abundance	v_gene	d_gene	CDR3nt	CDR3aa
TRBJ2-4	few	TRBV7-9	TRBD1	TGTGCCAGCAGAGACGGGGCAGGGGGCAACATTCAGTACTTC	CASRDGAGGNIQYF
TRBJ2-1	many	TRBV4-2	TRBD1	TGTGCCAGCAGCCAAGAAGCGGCCAGGGGGTCCTACAATGAGCAGTTCTTC	CASSQEAARGSYNEQFF
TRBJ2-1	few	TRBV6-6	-	TGTGCCAGCTCGCTCGGGCGAGCTAGCGATGAGCAGTTCTTC	CASSLGRASDEQFF
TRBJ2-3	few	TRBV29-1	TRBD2	TGCAGCGTTATGACTAGCGGGCCTCCAGATACGCAGTATTTT	CSVMTSGPPDTQYF
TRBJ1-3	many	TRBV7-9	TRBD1	TGTGCCAGCAGCTTCGTCCGACAGGGGGCTAATGGAAACACCATATATTTT	CASSFVRQGANGNTIYF
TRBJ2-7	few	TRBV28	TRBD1	TGTGCCAGCAGGGGACAGTCCTACGAGCAGTACTTC	CASRGQSYEQYF
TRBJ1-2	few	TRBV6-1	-	TGTGCCAGCAGTGAGGCACCGGCCTATGGCTACACCTTC	CASSEAPAYGYTF
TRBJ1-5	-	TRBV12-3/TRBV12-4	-	TGTGCCAGCAGTTTCGAAGACGGACTGATGGGTCAGCCCCAGCATTTT	CASSFEDGLMGQPQHF
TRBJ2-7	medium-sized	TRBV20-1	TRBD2	TGCAGTGCTAGAGATCAGGCAGCGGGAGTCTACGAGCAGTACTTC	CSARDQAAGVYEQYF
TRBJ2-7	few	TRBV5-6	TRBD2	TGTGCCAGCAGCTCCGGACTAGCAGGGGAGCAGTACTTC	CASSSGLAGEQYF
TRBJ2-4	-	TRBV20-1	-	TGCAGTGCTAGCAGTAGGGGGGGCAGAGCCAAAAACATTCAGTACTTC	CSASSRGGRAKNIQYF
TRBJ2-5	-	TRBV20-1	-	TGCAGTGCTAGTAAAGGCTCCCAAGAGACCCAGTACTTC	CSASKGSQETQYF
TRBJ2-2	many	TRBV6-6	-	TGTGCCAGCAAAATATGGCCAGGGGAACGCACCGGGGAGCTGTTTTTT	CASKIWPGERTGELFF
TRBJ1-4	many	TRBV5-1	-	TGCGCCAGCAGCTTGGGTGGGTCTGATGAAAAACTGTTTTTT	CASSLGGSDEKLFF
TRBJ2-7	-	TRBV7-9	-	TGTGCCAGCAGCACGATCTTCCCGGAAAGCTCCTACGAGCAGTACTTC	CASSTIFPESSYEQYF
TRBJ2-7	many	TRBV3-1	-	TGTGCCAGCAGCCAGGTCGTAGCGGCCACCTACGAGCAGTACTTC	CASSQVVAATYEQYF
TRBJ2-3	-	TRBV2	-	TGTGCCAGCAGACGGGAGTACACAGATACGCAGTATTTT	CASRREYTDTQYF
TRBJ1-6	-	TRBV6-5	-	TGTGCCAGCAGTTACGCCCCAAGATGGTGGGGCAGCAATTCACCCCTCCACTTT	CASSYAPRWWGSNSPLHF
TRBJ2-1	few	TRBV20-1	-	TGCAGTGCTAGAGATTTGGAAGGTGAGCAGTTCTTC	CSARDLEGEQFF
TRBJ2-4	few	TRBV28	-	TGTGCCAGCAGCTTCAGTAGCGGACTAGCCAAAAACATTCAGTACTTC	CASSFSSGLAKNIQYF
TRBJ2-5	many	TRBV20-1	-	TGCAGTGCTAGTGGGGTTTTGGCGGCAGAAGAGACCCAGTACTTC	CSASGVLAAEETQYF
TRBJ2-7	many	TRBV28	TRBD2	TGTGCCAGCAGTTTTGGTCCGGGAGGGCCGGCCGAGCAGTACTTC	CASSFGPGGPAEQYF